This T cell receptor (beta chain) derives from a study of T-cell memory formation after mild COVID-19. Germline lookup yields CDR1 DFQATT and CDR2 SNEGSKA (reference sequence). The V gene end was trimmed by 6 bases and the J gene end by 2 bases; junction bases not matched to a gene: 9. The CDR3 is made up of 16 amino acids. A few counts support this clonotype. The antigen is not known. Study-wide results and caveats: Clones shrinking from day 15 to 85 showed even CD4/CD8 mixes; later expanders tilted CD4+.

UMIs and sample barcodes were carried by the TCR alpha and TCR beta cDNA libraries that 5'RACE produced using constant-segment primers. Each CDR3 protein is one row after TCRdb ran MiXCR on the 5' RACE reads. The sample carries 450,000 to 650,000 distinct CDR3 sequences, about a fifth recorded once. The sequence was obtained from an adult woman who had mild COVID-19 (a few samples of this study predate the infection). Cell type and time point are not known. The J gene is TRBJ2-1, the V gene TRBV20-1; 11 nucleotides agree with TRBD2. Sequences were obtained from PBMCs or a T cell subset sorted from them (not recorded which). The CDR3 DNA sequence: TGCAGTGCCAGCGGGGCTAGCGGGGGGCCCTACAATGAGCAGTTCTTC. The encoded protein is CSASGASGGPYNEQFF.